This entry describes one TCR beta chain. Its antigen is currently unknown. Profiling relied on immunoSEQ multiplex PCR, and the TCRdb table lists in-frame clones only, not all of them. The sample shows some 130,000 clones, 88% of them seen only once. The record originates from a study of T cell responses to AZD1222 COVID-19 vaccine. Study conclusions and caveats: Clonal diversity was possibly underestimated; the donors were predominantly white British and more often female. CD4 TCRs linked to vaccination spanned spike, dominating at 160-218 and 743-854. Within unmutated variant regions lay the reported targets of nearly half of spike-specific TCRs. Baseline serostatus was positive in only a handful of AZD1222 recipients.

This clonotype was obtained from an adult in good health. Material: peripheral blood, obtained on day 0 of MenACWY control vaccination.

The CDR3 DNA is TGCGCCAGCAGCTTGGCAAGCGGGAGGAACACCGGGGAGCTGTTTTTT. This sequence encodes CASSLASGRNTGELFF. The rearrangement links TRBV5-1 to TRBJ2-2; 8 bases align to TRBD2. This CDR3 is built from 16 residues. The ends lost 0 bases at V and 1 base at J; junction bases unmatched: 2. Per the germline V gene, CDR1 is SGHRS and CDR2 is YFSETQ.